This entry features one T cell receptor (beta chain) sequence. Antigen specificity is unknown. These donors, healthy bone marrow donors, were studied. The PCR was carried out with 60 Vbeta primers and 13 Jbeta primers. Here immunoSEQ multiplex PCR was the method, and the copy in TCRdb shows in-frame clones only, minus some. The sample shows more than 95,000 clones, 70% to 80% of them seen only once. This entry comes from a study of cytomegalovirus exposure and HLA in healthy donors. Study-wide background: Out of several hundred genotyped donors, roughly 83% belonged to the Caucasian-associated ancestry cluster. Findings of the study overall: For most TCR sequences rarity was the rule, although some public TCRs occurred in many donors.

The sample consisted of PBMCs. The receptor comes from a middle-aged man in good health and CMV-seropositive.

CDR3 amino acids: CASSDWTGNQPQHF. The CDR3 DNA reads as TGTGCCAGCAGTGACTGGACGGGAAATCAGCCCCAGCATTTT. The chain combines TRBV2 with TRBJ1-5; no clear D gene. The CDR3 contains 14 residues. From germline, CDR1 is SNHLY and CDR2 FYNNEI. Deletions cut 3 bases from V and 4 bases from J, with 10 bases between. Drawing the rest from reference TRBV2 and TRBJ1-5, the complete variable domain is EPEVTQTPSHQVTQMGQEVILRCVPISNHLYFYWYRQILGQKVEFLVSFYNNEISEKSEIFDDQFSVERPDGSNFTLKIRSTKLEDSAMYFCASSDWTGNQPQHFGDGTRLSIL.